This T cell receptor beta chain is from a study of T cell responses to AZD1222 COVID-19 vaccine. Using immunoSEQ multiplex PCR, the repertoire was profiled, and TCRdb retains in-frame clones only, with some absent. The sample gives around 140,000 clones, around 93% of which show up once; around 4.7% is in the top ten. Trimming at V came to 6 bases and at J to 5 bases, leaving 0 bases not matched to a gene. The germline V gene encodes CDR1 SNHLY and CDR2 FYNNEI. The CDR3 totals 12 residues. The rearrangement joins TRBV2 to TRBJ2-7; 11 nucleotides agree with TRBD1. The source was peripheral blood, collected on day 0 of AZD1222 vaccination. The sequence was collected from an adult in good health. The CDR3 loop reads CASRGQGDEQYF. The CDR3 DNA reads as TGTGCCAGCAGGGGACAGGGGGACGAGCAGTACTTC. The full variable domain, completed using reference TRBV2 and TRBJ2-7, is EPEVTQTPSHQVTQMGQEVILRCVPISNHLYFYWYRQILGQKVEFLVSFYNNEISEKSEIFDDQFSVERPDGSNFTLKIRSTKLEDSAMYFCASRGQGDEQYFGPGTRLTVT.